This TCR beta chain appears in the sequencing data of a study of shared clonotypes between healthy human individuals. Broader study findings: In several donors, around 4.5% of naive CD4 clonotypes appeared in common. In contrast to clonotypes shared by all four donors, non-shared clonotypes had lower generation probabilities.

Under the authors' procedure: Owing to the provision of junction-only sequences devoid of quality scores by immunoSEQ, filtering differed. Measured with immunoSEQ multiplex PCR; TCRdb has only the in-frame clones, and not every one. V and J calls and clone size are those listed in that table; D and trimming were worked out from the DNA. The repertoire holds some 980,000 clones, roughly 72% seen once, with approximately 1.5% in the top ten. There are many counts of this clone. Its antigen remains unknown. Other DNA variants within this sample encode the same CDR3. This CDR3 comprises 14 residues. Trimming took 2 bases from V and 1 from J, leaving 8 bases between them. Germline V gives CDR1 ENHRY, CDR2 SYGVKD.

The V and J genes are TRBV10-3 and TRBJ2-5; D might be TRBD2 (7 bases). Source material: memory CD4+ T cells sorted from blood. Subset meaning: CD45RA-negative fraction. The TCR comes from a man aged 18 to 30 in good health. The CDR3 DNA is TGTGCCATCAGTGAGCGGGGGGCCCAAGAGACCCAGTACTTC. Amino acid sequence: CAISERGAQETQYF.